This T cell receptor beta chain was captured in a study of T cell responses to AZD1222 COVID-19 vaccine. Whole-study findings and limits: Elevations in Spike-specific TCR breadth and depth followed administration of two AZD1222 doses. Spike-wide coverage was observed for vaccine-associated CD4 TCRs, with dominant responses at 160-218 and 743-854. Repertoires were obtained solely post-peak T cell response. Clonal diversity was possibly underestimated, and the donors were mostly white British, with more females.

The count of this clone is one. What it binds is not known. Data came from immunoSEQ multiplex PCR; TCRdb stores just in-frame clones and leaves some out. This sample has about 110,000 clones, with 80% to 95% found just once. This TCR came from an adult in good health. The sequenced sample was peripheral blood, obtained on day 0 of AZD1222 vaccination.

As DNA, the CDR3 is TGTGCCACCAGTGCAGGGGGGAGAACTGAAGCTTTCTTT. Its translation: CATSAGGRTEAFF. The chain recombines TRBV24-1 with TRBJ1-1; 7 nucleotides agree with TRBD1. The V gene's germline CDR1 is KGHDR and CDR2 SFDVKD. CDR3 length: 13 amino acids. With 5 bases clipped from V and 5 bases from J, the junction kept 4 bases outside the gene matches.